This TCR beta chain originates from a study of blood T cells in healthy people across ages. This clonotype was picked up a small number of times. The V gene lost 0 bases and the J gene lost 2 bases, with 11 bases spanning the gap. The CDR3 extends over 16 amino acids. Germline CDR1 LGHNA, CDR2 YSLEER. Next came a second PCR, run for about 7 to 11 cycles, which used a sample-barcoded 5' primer along with a J-beta primer mix. TCRdb reprocessed the 5' RACE reads via MiXCR and lists one record per CDR3 protein. The sample shows about 720,000 distinct CDR3 sequences, more than 20% of them seen only once. The sample also formed part of further work on T cells of mothers and their children. This second report adds: Researchers report slightly higher, though non-significant, overlap in related mother-child pairs than in unrelated pairs.

Material: blood. This clonotype was obtained from a boy between 10 and 17 years old in good health. The chain employs TRBV4-3 and TRBJ2-1; the D gene is possibly TRBD1 (5 bases). The CDR3 DNA is TGCGCCAGCAGCCAAGACTGGCAGGGAACCTACAATGAGCAGTTCTTC. It codes for CASSQDWQGTYNEQFF.